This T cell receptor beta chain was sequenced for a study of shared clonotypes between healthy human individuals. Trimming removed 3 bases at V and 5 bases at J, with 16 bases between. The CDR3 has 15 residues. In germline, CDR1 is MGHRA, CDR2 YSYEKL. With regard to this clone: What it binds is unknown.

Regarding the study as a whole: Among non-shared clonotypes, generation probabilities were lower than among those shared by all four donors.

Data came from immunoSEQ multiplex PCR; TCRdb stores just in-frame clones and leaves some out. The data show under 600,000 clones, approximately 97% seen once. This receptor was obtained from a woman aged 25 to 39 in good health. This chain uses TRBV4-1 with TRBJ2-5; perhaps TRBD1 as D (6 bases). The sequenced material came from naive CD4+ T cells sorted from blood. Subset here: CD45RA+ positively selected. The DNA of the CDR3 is TGCGCCAGCAGCCATCAGCAGGGGTTCCAGGAGACCCAGTACTTC. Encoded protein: CASSHQQGFQETQYF.